This passage covers 19 T cell receptor beta chains from one sample sequenced in a study of cytotoxic CD8 clonotypes in ibrutinib-treated CLL. Assay used: immunoSEQ multiplex PCR; TCRdb lists only in-frame clones, some missing. The sample shows just over 200,000 clones, around 75% of them seen only once. The sequences come from PBMCs, collected after 12 months of ibrutinib treatment. These receptors were obtained from a human donor with chronic lymphocytic leukemia.

The gene calls are TRBV12-2 and TRBJ2-7; the table's D call, TRBD1, was not checked against the DNA. TRBV12-2 represents a pseudogene. The CDR3 sequence is 21 residues long. The CDR3 reads CASRLGMDISPTKNVSYEQYF. CDR3 bases: TGTGCAAGTCGCTTAGGAATGGACATATCTCCTACCAAAAATGTCTCCTACGAGCAGTACTTC.

The chain carries TRBV19 and TRBJ2-7, with D perhaps matching TRBD1 or TRBD2 (5 bases each). CDR1 is LNHDA and CDR2 is SQIVND in the germline V gene (reference sequence). V gave up 6 bases and J gave up 8 bases, with 17 bases separating them. The CDR3 sequence is 13 residues long. The CDR3 DNA reads TGTGCCAGTAGGGCCTGGGGGTTCTCACAGCAGTACTTC. It encodes CASRAWGFSQQYF.

V is TRBV7-9 and J is TRBJ2-1; 13 positions match TRBD2. Losses at the gene ends were 1 base for V and 0 bases for J; bases not matched to a gene: 6. The CDR3 runs to 19 residues. Germline V gives CDR1 SEHNR, CDR2 FQNEAQ (reference sequence). In DNA, the CDR3 is TGTGCCAGCAGCTTAGTCGGACTAGCGGGGGTCGTCTCCTACAATGAGCAGTTCTTC. Translating gives CASSLVGLAGVVSYNEQFF.

The chain couples TRBV28 to TRBJ2-7; D is unclear. V lost 6 bases and J 6 bases, leaving 9 bases between the germline ends. Germline loops: CDR1 MDHEN, CDR2 SYDVKM. The CDR3 has 11 amino acids. CDR3 DNA: TGTGCCAGCAGCCCCAACTTCGAGCAGTACTTC. This codes for CASSPNFEQYF.

J is TRBJ1-1 and V is TRBV5-1; 9 nucleotides agree with TRBD1. J lost 4 bases, V lost 4 bases, and 2 bases had no gene match. The CDR3 is 13 residues long. Germline V gene data show CDR1 as SGHRS and CDR2 as YFSETQ. The CDR3 DNA is TGCGCCAGCAGCGGACAGGGGACCACTGAAGCTTTCTTT. This encodes CASSGQGTTEAFF.

The chain has TRBV25-1 and TRBJ1-2; D unresolved. The CDR3 is 11 residues long. Trimming cost V 5 bases and J 10 bases, with 11 bases left between them. Germline V gene lookup returns CDR1 MGHDK and CDR2 SYGVNS. Here the CDR3 reads CASSSPRAYTF. The CDR3 region has the DNA TGTGCCAGCAGTTCCCCAAGGGCCTACACCTTC.

The genes are TRBV9 and TRBJ1-6; D call uncertain. CDR1 is SGDLS and CDR2 is YYNGEE in the germline V gene. V lost 3 bases to trimming and J lost 9 bases, with 13 bases between them. The CDR3 is 14 amino acids. The CDR3 spells CASSGGSNSSPLHF. The CDR3 DNA reads as TGTGCCAGCAGCGGAGGCAGCAACAGTTCACCCCTCCACTTT.

J is TRBJ2-7 and V is TRBV5-1, with D perhaps matching TRBD1 (6 bases). The CDR3 has 15 residues. Germline CDR1 and CDR2: SGHRS and YFSETQ. V lost 3 bases and J 5 bases, leaving 18 bases between the germline ends. CDR3 region: CASSSLLTGNHEQYF. CDR3 nucleotides: TGCGCCAGCAGCTCCCTACTGACAGGAAATCACGAGCAGTACTTC.

This chain joins TRBV9 and TRBJ2-1, with D perhaps given as TRBD1 or TRBD2 (6 bases each). V was clipped by 4 bases and J by 9 bases, with 17 bases between them. The length of the CDR3 is 14 residues. CDR1 SGDLS and CDR2 YYNGEE come from the germline V gene. CDR3: CASSPRGQVGEQFF. Here the CDR3 DNA reads TGTGCCAGCAGCCCCCGGGGGCAGGTCGGTGAGCAGTTCTTC.

The chain uses TRBV6-5 and TRBJ2-7; D remains ambiguous. This CDR3 has 15 residues. Germline CDR1 is MNHEY and CDR2 is SVGAGI. Trimming left V 0 bases short and J 3 bases short, with 12 bases between. CDR3 in amino acids: CASSYSGSRNYEQYF. CDR3 coding DNA: TGTGCCAGCAGTTACTCTGGGTCAAGGAACTACGAGCAGTACTTC.

The chain employs TRBV6-5 and TRBJ1-1; a possible D gene is TRBD1 (6 bases). Trimming removed 5 bases from V and 5 bases from J, with 21 bases in between. Per the germline V gene, CDR1 is MNHEY and CDR2 is SVGAGI. The CDR3 totals 16 residues. The CDR3 sequence: CASSNFYRVLLTEAFF. The CDR3 DNA reads as TGTGCCAGCAGTAACTTTTACAGGGTCTTGTTGACTGAAGCTTTCTTT.

The chain couples TRBV28 to TRBJ2-7, with D tentatively TRBD2 (5 bases). Germline V gene lookup returns CDR1 MDHEN and CDR2 SYDVKM. V gave up 6 bases and J gave up 6 bases, with 18 bases separating them. CDR3 length: 14 amino acids. In DNA form, the CDR3 reads TGTGCCAGCAGCAACCCGGTGGGCCGGGGCGAGCAGTACTTC. Translating it yields CASSNPVGRGEQYF.

V usage is TRBV9 and J usage is TRBJ2-1; 10 bases are shared with TRBD2. Unmatched junction bases numbered 10, after V lost 0 bases and J lost 13 bases. CDR3 length equals 15 residues. CDR1 is SGDLS, CDR2 YYNGEE, per germline. Here the CDR3 DNA reads TGTGCCAGCAGCGTAGTAAGACTAGCGGGCCTCCAACAGTTCTTC. This encodes CASSVVRLAGLQQFF.

V usage is TRBV7-2 and J usage is TRBJ2-5; 7 nucleotides line up with TRBD2. There are 16 residues in the CDR3. Trimming cost V 2 bases and J 3 bases; bases outside gene matches: 9. Germline CDR1 is SGHTA and CDR2 is FQGNSA. CDR3 sequence: CASSLMVAGRKETQYF. The CDR3 DNA is TGTGCCAGCAGCTTAATGGTAGCGGGCAGAAAAGAGACCCAGTACTTC.

This clone appeared a few times. The rearrangement links TRBV9 to TRBJ1-2; D is unclear. With 3 bases removed from V and 4 bases from J, the gap between germline ends came to 10 bases. The CDR3 spans 13 residues. Germline values: CDR1 SGDLS, CDR2 YYNGEE. The CDR3 spells CASSDHSAYGYTF. In DNA form, the CDR3 reads TGTGCCAGCAGCGACCACTCTGCCTATGGCTACACCTTC.

The rearrangement joins TRBV30 to TRBJ1-1; weak D call: TRBD1 (5 bases). Trimming shortened V by 4 bases and J by 5 bases, and 20 bases separated the two germline ends. This CDR3 is built from 15 residues. From germline, CDR1 is GTSNPN and CDR2 SVGIG (reference sequence). The CDR3 region is CAWTSGLGYDTEAFF. CDR3 DNA: TGTGCCTGGACCTCGGGGCTAGGCTATGATACTGAAGCTTTCTTT.

This chain links TRBV30 with TRBJ2-1; D unclear. V was cut by 3 bases and J by 2 bases, with 8 bases left in between. The CDR3 totals 13 residues. CDR1 is GTSNPN, CDR2 SVGIG, per germline (reference sequence). CDR3 in DNA: TGTGCCTGGAGCCAGACAACCTACAATGAGCAGTTCTTC. As protein: CAWSQTTYNEQFF. Full variable domain (remainder filled in from reference TRBV30 and TRBJ2-1): SQTIHQWPATLVQPVGSPLSLECTVEGTSNPNLYWYRQAAGRGLQLLFYSVGIGQISSEVPQNLSASRPQDRQFILSSKKLLLSDSGFYLCAWSQTTYNEQFFGPGTRLTVL.

The V gene is TRBV2, the J gene TRBJ1-3; D is possibly TRBD1 (5 bases). This CDR3 has 16 amino acids. CDR1 SNHLY and CDR2 FYNNEI come from the germline V gene. Trimming took off 6 bases at V and 1 base at J, with 16 bases between the two ends. The CDR3 DNA sequence: TGTGCCAGCAGAGAGGGTGGGTCAGGGTCTGGAAACACCATATATTTT. Translation gives CASREGGSGSGNTIYF.

The chain is built from TRBV4-1 and TRBJ1-1; D call uncertain. Germline V gene data show CDR1 as MGHRA and CDR2 as YSYEKL. The CDR3 spans 13 residues. The ends were cut back, 0 bases at V and 5 bases at J, with 7 bases in the middle. The CDR3 DNA reads TGCGCCAGCAGCCAAGAAGCGGAAACTGAAGCTTTCTTT. Its protein is CASSQEAETEAFF.